This T cell receptor (beta chain) was documented in a study of STAT3 mutations in large granular lymphocyte leukemia. Findings and limits, study-wide: At least one immunodominant TCR beta clonotype appeared in every T-cell large granular lymphocyte leukemia patient.

Sequenced by immunoSEQ multiplex PCR; TCRdb stores in-frame clones only, minus some. The table has approximately 11,000 clones, around 86% seen once. The CDR3 covers 15 residues. The germline CDR1 and CDR2 sequences are SGHNT and YENEEA. V was pared by 5 bases and J by 2 bases, with 5 bases of the junction left unmatched. In the case of this clone: The antigen remains undetermined.

This chain links TRBV11-3 with TRBJ2-3; 9 nucleotides agree with TRBD2. Sample: peripheral blood mononuclear cells. The sequence was obtained from an elderly man with T-cell large granular lymphocyte leukemia. Some clones in this sample may be carry-over from other donors' samples. The CDR3 coding sequence is TGTGCCAGCAGCCCCGGGACTAGCCTCACAGATACGCAGTATTTT. Its translation is CASSPGTSLTDTQYF.